The T cell receptor beta chain under discussion was sequenced for a study of T cells in women clearing cervical HPV infection (dated by TCRdb to 2016 to 2018). Describing the broader study: The cases were some 25 women with histologically confirmed HPV16-related CIN3 or worse, and 2 of these cases were invasive cancers. Since HLA typing was available for only a few women, HLA type could not be ruled out as a confounder. For cases, the median interval between lesion detection and blood sampling was around 140 days, with an interquartile range of about 80 to 210 days. The parent cohort enrolled 9,800 or so women aged 18 or older in Guanacaste, Costa Rica, during about 1993 to 1995 and followed them for over six years. Five blinded duplicates per group were added as quality controls, so that around 60 samples were obtained: around 50 participants and 10 replicates. Blood from cases was drawn at the visit where the lesion was first identified, while blood from controls was drawn once the infection was no longer detected. The exploratory proof-of-principle case-control study was nested within the Guanacaste HPV Natural History Study in Costa Rica and compared TCR repertoires across cervical HPV16 outcomes. The controls were about 25 women whose single incident HPV16 infection cleared within 12 months with no development of precancer or cancer. Cases had a median age of 34 years and controls had a median age of 38, with no significant differences in baseline characteristics. Cases and controls were matched on age within five years and on year of sample collection.

TCR beta CDR3 regions were amplified by multiplex PCR from an average of approximately 1,200 ng genomic DNA per sample using the immunoSEQ assay. To correct primer bias, the assay used a complete synthetic TCR repertoire to set an amplification baseline. Amplicons were sequenced on the Illumina platform. The authors processed their data as follows. Sequence errors were corrected by clustering with frequency ratios and a modified nearest-neighbor algorithm, and the sequences were then analyzed in the immunoSEQ Analyzer using IMGT gene definitions. TCR richness and evenness were averaged over 20 rarefaction repeats at each rarefaction depth, excluding samples with fewer sequences than the depth. Wilcoxon rank sum tests with FDR correction were used to compare relative abundances of V, D and J genes between the groups. An intraclass correlation of approximately 96% for TCR richness and an average of around 71% across 66 gene segments were obtained from the blinded duplicates. This is the immuneACCESS table as TCRdb keeps it, with only in-frame sequences that have V and J called. A part of the clones is gone; compared with another copy, unresolved V genes explain less than half, and the rest is unexplained. V, J and clone size were drawn from that table, and D and trimming were deduced from the DNA. The sample table includes 40,000 to 45,000 clones. The ten largest clones take up 0.95% to 1.5% of the sample.

As regards this clone: Its cognate antigen has yet to be identified. The read comes to an end 3 residues before the CDR3 does, leaving the germline J gene to fill in the end.

Every participant had a single incident cervical HPV16 infection, and women with prevalent HPV16 infections were excluded. Cervical HPV DNA was detected with MY09/MY11 PCR, and genotyping was done with dot-blot hybridization. Roughly 15 mL of heparinized blood were centrifuged, and the buffy coat was aliquoted, frozen at -30°C, then stored at -80°C. Genomic DNA was extracted from buffy coat specimens using QIAGEN kits. Results and caveats for the whole study, not just this receptor: TRBV6-7 relative abundance was lower in cases than in controls (around 0.11% versus 0.16%; Bonferroni P = 0.0008). Because T-cell numbers per sample were unknown, differences in richness could reflect varying T-cell content rather than repertoire biology. Cases were distinguished from controls with an estimated AUC of over 0.75 by random forest classifiers combining richness and V gene abundances. Because of the cross-sectional design, the study could not determine whether the associations came before infection or resulted from infection, and neither effector/memory subsets nor HPV-specific T cells were isolated. Significantly higher TCR repertoire richness was observed in CIN3+ cases than in controls across sequencing depths, whereas no difference in evenness was found.

The CDR3 starts with the cysteine, ends with the phenylalanine, and has 17 residues. Sequencing covers 42 bases of the CDR3, shown here with the frame starting at base 1. Via the germline V gene (reference sequence), CDR1 is DFQATT and CDR2 SNEGSKA. Germline trimming amounts to 3 bases on V and 0 bases on J, with 12 as the count of junction bases outside the gene matches. Rearrangement joined TRBV20-1 to TRBJ2-7; 9 bases in the junction line up with TRBD2. Material: blood buffy coat. This clonotype originated in a woman aged 18-69 years with a cervical HPV16 infection that either progressed to CIN3+ or cleared (not recorded which). The part of the CDR3 DNA that was read is TGCAGTGCTAGTGGGGGGGTGGGGCGGGAGGGCTCCTACGAG. Its protein product is CSASGGVGREGSYE. The CDR3 reads in full as CSASGGVGREGSYEQYF.